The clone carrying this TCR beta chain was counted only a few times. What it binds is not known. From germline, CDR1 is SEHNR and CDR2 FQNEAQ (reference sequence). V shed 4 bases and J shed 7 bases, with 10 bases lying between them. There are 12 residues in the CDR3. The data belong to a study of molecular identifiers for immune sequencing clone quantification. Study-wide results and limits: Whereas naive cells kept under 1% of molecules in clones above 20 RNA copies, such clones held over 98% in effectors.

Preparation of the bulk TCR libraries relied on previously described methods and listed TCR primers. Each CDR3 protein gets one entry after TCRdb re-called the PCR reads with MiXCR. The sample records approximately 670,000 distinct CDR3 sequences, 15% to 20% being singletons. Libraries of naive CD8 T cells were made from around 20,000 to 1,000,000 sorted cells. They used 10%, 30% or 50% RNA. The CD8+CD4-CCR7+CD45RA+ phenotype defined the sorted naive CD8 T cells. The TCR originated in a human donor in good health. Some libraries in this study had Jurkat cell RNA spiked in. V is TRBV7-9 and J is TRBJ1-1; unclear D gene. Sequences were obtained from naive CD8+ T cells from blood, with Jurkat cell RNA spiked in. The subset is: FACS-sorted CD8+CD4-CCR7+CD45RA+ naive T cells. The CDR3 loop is CASSSPPDEAFF. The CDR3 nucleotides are TGTGCCAGCAGCTCGCCGCCCGATGAAGCTTTCTTT.